This is a list of T cell receptor delta chains from one sample in a study of gamma-delta T cells after stem cell transplantation. TCRdb re-called the RT-PCR reads via CATT. The repertoire holds about 2,200 delta-chain clones, with less than 4% as singletons. Sequencing was carried out using gamma-delta T cells. All receptors come from a human donor. It is not recorded whose cells these are; they may come from a transplant donor. CDR3s include the opening cysteine and the closing phenylalanine or tryptophan. The D gene is left open where the match is weak. Where a row states a size, it is once, few, many or the class of an expanded clone; other rows omit it.

j_call,d_call,clone_size,v_call,cdr3_nt,cdr3_aa
TRDJ1,TRDD3,NA,TRDV2,TGTGCCCGTGACACTCTCTCGCCGTTACTGGGGGGCTCCGATAAACTCATCTTT,CARDTLSPLLGGSDKLIF
TRDJ1,TRDD3,medium-sized,TRDV2,TGTGCCTGTGACCCCCTACTGGGGGATACATCTCTCTCGGATAAACTCATCTTT,CACDPLLGDTSLSDKLIF
TRDJ3,TRDD3,medium-sized,TRDV2,TGTGCCTGTGACACCGTAGCCGCTGGGGATACGCGACCCTGGGACACCCGACAGATGTTTTTC,CACDTVAAGDTRPWDTRQMFF
TRDJ1,NA,medium-sized,TRDV2,TGTGCCTGTGACAATATTGTTACCGACCGGGACACCGATAAACTCATCTTT,CACDNIVTDRDTDKLIF
TRDJ1,TRDD3,medium-sized,TRDV2,TGTGCCTGTGAACTACTGGGGGATGCCGTTACCGATAAACTCATCTTT,CACELLGDAVTDKLIF
TRDJ1,NA,NA,TRDV1,TGTGCTCTTGGGGAACTAGTATCATTTAGTCCTACCATTTTACTTGGGACGTACACCGATAAACTCATCTTT,CALGELVSFSPTILLGTYTDKLIF
TRDJ2,TRDD3,medium-sized,TRDV1,TGTGCTCTTGGGGAACTCCGCCTCGACTGGGGGATACGCTTGATCGCTTTGACAGCACAACTCTTCTTT,CALGELRLDWGIRLIALTAQLFF
TRDJ1,TRDD3,NA,TRDV1,TGTGCTCTTGGGGACGTCGTCCTCAGTGGGGGATACGGGCCGAATAAACTCATCTTT,CALGDVVLSGGYGPNKLIF
TRDJ1,TRDD3,medium-sized,TRDV2,TGTGCCTGTGACACCTGGGGGATATCCGATAAACTCATCTTT,CACDTWGISDKLIF
TRDJ1,TRDD3,medium-sized,TRDV2,TGTGCCTGTGACCCGGTACTGGGGGATACGCGACCTGTGGGAACCGATAAACTCATCTTT,CACDPVLGDTRPVGTDKLIF
TRDJ1,TRDD3,few,TRDV1,TGTGCTCTTGGGGAACAGGTAGGGTACTGGGGGATAAATTCCGATAAACTCATCTTT,CALGEQVGYWGINSDKLIF
TRDJ1,TRDD3,large,TRDV2,TGTGCCTGTGACCCACTGGGGGATACGAACACCGATAAACTCATCTTT,CACDPLGDTNTDKLIF
TRDJ1,NA,medium-sized,TRAV29/DV5,NA,CSVLLCSKQTGDVLGDYPYTDKLIF
TRDJ1,TRDD3,medium-sized,TRDV2,TGTGCCTGTGACACCCTAACTGGGGGAGAACCGTACACCGATAAACTCATCTTT,CACDTLTGGEPYTDKLIF
TRDJ1,NA,medium-sized,TRDV2,TGTGCCTGTGACTCTATTGGATTGCGGACTGGGTCCGATAAACTCATCTTT,CACDSIGLRTGSDKLIF
TRDJ1,TRDD3,medium-sized,TRDV2,TGTGCCTGTGACACCGTAGCCTTCTCCCCTGGGGGTCCGTACACCGATAAACTCATCTTT,CACDTVAFSPGGPYTDKLIF
TRDJ1,NA,medium-sized,TRDV1,TGTGCTCTTGGGAATTTTTGGCCCGTCTGGTTGCTCGGGTACACCGATAAACTCATCTTT,CALGNFWPVWLLGYTDKLIF
TRDJ1,TRDD3,medium-sized,TRDV2,TGTGCCTGTGACACCGTGGGGGATACTGACACCGATAAACTCATCTTT,CACDTVGDTDTDKLIF
TRDJ1,TRDD3,medium-sized,TRDV2,TGTGCCTGTGCCGCCCTTAGGGGTGCTGGGGGACCTTACACCGATAAACTCATCTTT,CACAALRGAGGPYTDKLIF
TRDJ1,TRDD3,medium-sized,TRDV2,TGTGCCTGTGACCCCCTAACGGGCTGGGGGACATCTTCCCTCACCGATAAACTCATCTTT,CACDPLTGWGTSSLTDKLIF
TRDJ2,TRDD3,medium-sized,TRDV3,TGTGCCTTTGGGGGTTTAGGTTACTGGGGGATACTAGCTTTGACAGCACAACTCTTCTTT,CAFGGLGYWGILALTAQLFF
TRDJ1,NA,NA,TRDV2,TGTGCCTGTGTGGGACTAGAGGGGTACACCGATAAACTCATCTTT,CACVGLEGYTDKLIF
TRDJ1,NA,few,TRDV2,TGTGCCTGTGACGAGGGGGGGGCCGATAAACTCATCTTT,CACDEGGADKLIF
TRDJ1,TRDD3,NA,TRDV2,TGTGCCTGTGACCGACTGGGGCCTCGCCGGGGGGTCCTCGATAAACTCATCTTT,CACDRLGPRRGVLDKLIF
TRDJ1,TRDD3,medium-sized,TRDV2,TGTGCCTGTGACACCGTGCGTACTGGGGGATACGCAGTTTCAACCGATAAACTCATCTTT,CACDTVRTGGYAVSTDKLIF
TRDJ1,TRDD3,medium-sized,TRDV2,TGTGCCTGTGACACTCTTGAACTGGGGGATACGATCGATAAACTCATCTTT,CACDTLELGDTIDKLIF
TRDJ1,TRDD3,NA,TRDV3,TGTGCCTCTGTCTACCTTCCTAAACCGGACTGGGGGATACGGTACACCGATAAACTCATCTTT,CASVYLPKPDWGIRYTDKLIF
TRDJ1,NA,few,TRDV2,TGTGCCTGTGACGGTCCAAGGGGGGCCACGGACACCGATAAACACATCTTT,CACDGPRGATDTDKHIF
TRDJ1,TRDD2,medium-sized,TRDV2,TGTGCCTGTGATGCAGCCTTCCTACGGGGGCACGAGGGGAATAAACTCATCTTT,CACDAAFLRGHEGNKLIF
TRDJ3,TRDD3,medium-sized,TRDV2,TGTGCCTGTGACACCGTGGGCTTACTAGCTGGGGGATTACGCTCCTGGGACACCCGACAGATGTTTTTC,CACDTVGLLAGGLRSWDTRQMFF
TRDJ1,NA,few,TRDV2,TGTGCCTGTGACACCGTATCCGGGGGACGGGAGGAGTACACCGATAAACTCATCTTT,CACDTVSGGREEYTDKLIF
TRDJ1,TRDD3,NA,TRDV1,TGTGCTCTTGGGGAACTTTCCCTACGACTGGGGGATGAGTACACCGATAAACTCATCTTT,CALGELSLRLGDEYTDKLIF
TRDJ1,TRDD3,medium-sized,TRDV2,TGTGCCTGTGACAGACTGGGGGATACGGAGAAGTCGGGCGATAAACTCATCTTT,CACDRLGDTEKSGDKLIF
TRDJ1,TRDD3,few,TRDV2,TGTGCCTGTGACACCGGAAATTGGGGGATACGGTACACCGATAAACTCATCTTT,CACDTGNWGIRYTDKLIF
TRDJ1,TRDD3,medium-sized,TRDV1,TGTGCTCTTGGGGGCGGGGACCTACCCCCAGTACTGGGGGCCGATAAACTCATCTTT,CALGGGDLPPVLGADKLIF